Listed here are 29 T cell receptor beta chains from one sample, sequenced in a study of blood T cell repertoires in COVID-19. The assay was immunoSEQ multiplex PCR, and TCRdb's table has in-frame clones only and misses some. The sample has 70,000 or so clones, 90% seen once. Sequencing was carried out using peripheral blood. The receptors were sampled from a human donor in a cohort sampled during active COVID-19.

This clone was recorded only once. This sequence joins TRBV27 and TRBJ2-2, with D tentatively TRBD1 (5 bases). V lost 6 bases and J 0 bases, leaving 17 bases between the germline ends. This CDR3 comprises 17 residues. Germline CDR1 and CDR2: MNHEY and SMNVEV (reference sequence). The CDR3 is CASSPAIVGANTGELFF. CDR3 nucleotides: TGTGCCAGCAGCCCCGCGATTGTAGGGGCGAACACCGGGGAGCTGTTTTTT.

In nucleotides, the CDR3 is TGTGCCAGCAGCTTTATTACTAGCGGGAGGGCCAAGACAGATACGCAGTATTTT. Protein sequence: CASSFITSGRAKTDTQYF. V is TRBV7-9 and J is TRBJ2-3, with 13 bases that match TRBD2. V lost 3 bases to trimming and J lost 3 bases; unmatched junction nucleotides: 9. Germline lookup yields CDR1 SEHNR and CDR2 FQNEAQ (reference sequence). The length of the CDR3 is 18 residues.

V is TRBV28 and J is TRBJ1-1; 12 bases match TRBD1. J was trimmed by 3 bases and V by 9 bases; bases with no gene match: 5. Germline V gives CDR1 MDHEN, CDR2 SYDVKM. CDR3 length: 14 amino acids. The CDR3 bases are TGTGCCAGGGGACAGGGGGCGCCGGACACTGAAGCTTTCTTT. It encodes CARGQGAPDTEAFF.

The rearrangement joins TRBV19 to TRBJ1-5, with D possibly TRBD1 on 6 matching bases. The CDR3 is 15 amino acids. The ends were cut back, 0 bases at V and 7 bases at J, with 13 bases in the middle. CDR1 and CDR2 (germline): LNHDA, SQIVND (reference sequence). The CDR3 region has the DNA TGTGCCAGTAGTATAGACGCAGGGGTAAGGCAGCCCCAGCATTTT. Its protein is CASSIDAGVRQPQHF.

The chain recombines TRBV7-6 with TRBJ1-3; D is unclear. Trimming pared 5 bases from V and 4 bases from J, leaving 15 bases between. This CDR3 contains 15 residues. Germline V gene lookup returns CDR1 SGHVS and CDR2 FNYEAQ. The CDR3 DNA reads TGTGCCAGCAGCCTCAATTTCGGGGAAGGAAACACCATATATTTT. It codes for CASSLNFGEGNTIYF.

V usage is TRBV4-1 and J usage is TRBJ2-1; 9 bases agree with TRBD2. This CDR3 has 17 residues. V trimming: 1 base; J trimming: 4 bases; junction bases outside the gene matches: 8. CDR1 MGHRA and CDR2 YSYEKL come from the germline V gene. Written as DNA, the CDR3 is TGCGCCAGCAGCCAAGTCTTCGAGCGGGGGGCTTACAATGAGCAGTTCTTC. It is translated as CASSQVFERGAYNEQFF.

The V call is TRBV4-3, the J call TRBJ2-1; 7 bases are shared with TRBD2. V trimming: 3 bases; J trimming: 6 bases; junction bases outside the gene matches: 8. CDR3 length: 15 residues. Germline loops: CDR1 LGHNA, CDR2 YSLEER. For the CDR3, the DNA is TGCGCCAGCAGCCAGGAGGGACTACAAGTCAATGAGCAGTTCTTC. Its protein is CASSQEGLQVNEQFF.

The rearrangement uses TRBV3-1 (or the pseudogene TRBV3-2) and TRBJ1-1; the match to TRBD1 covers 7 bases. There are 14 residues in the CDR3. The V gene end was trimmed by 4 bases and the J gene end by 4 bases; junction bases not matched to a gene: 6. Germline V lookup: CDR1 LGHDT, CDR2 YNNKEL (reference sequence). In DNA, the CDR3 is TGTGCCAGCAGCCCCCGACAGGGCGGCACTGAAGCTTTCTTT. Its protein is CASSPRQGGTEAFF.

V usage is TRBV7-2 and J usage is TRBJ2-1; D gene ambiguous. The CDR3 length is 14 residues. Trimming left V 2 bases short and J 0 bases short, with 5 bases between. CDR1 is SGHTA and CDR2 is FQGNSA in the germline V gene. CDR3 DNA: TGTGCCAGCAGCTTACACATCTCCTACAATGAGCAGTTCTTC. Protein sequence: CASSLHISYNEQFF.

The rearrangement links TRBV24-1 to TRBJ2-1; 13 bases fit TRBD2. The CDR3 has 20 amino acids. Trimming at V came to 6 bases and at J to 6 bases, leaving 19 bases not matched to a gene. CDR1 and CDR2 from the germline V gene are KGHDR and SFDVKD. For the CDR3, the DNA is TGTGCCACCAGTTGGTCCCGGGACAAGAGACTAGCGGGAGGATTCAATGAGCAGTTCTTC. Amino acids: CATSWSRDKRLAGGFNEQFF.

V gene TRBV6-2 or TRBV6-3 combines with J gene TRBJ1-1; D remains unclear. With 4 bases removed from V and 1 base from J, the gap between germline ends came to 10 bases. The CDR3 runs 14 residues. Per germline, CDR1 MNHEY and CDR2 SVGEGT. CDR3 region: CASSSLAANTEAFF. In nucleotides, the CDR3 is TGTGCCAGCAGTTCCCTGGCGGCGAACACTGAAGCTTTCTTT.

The CDR3: CASSLSSSGRGLFF. CDR3 nucleotides: TGTGCCAGCAGCTTATCGTCTAGCGGGAGGGGGTTGTTCTTC. This chain links TRBV11-1 with TRBJ2-1; the match to TRBD2 covers 12 bases. Germline V gene data show CDR1 as SGHAT and CDR2 as FQDESV (reference sequence). This CDR3 has 14 residues. V lost 2 bases to trimming and J lost 15 bases; unmatched junction nucleotides: 8.

The chain is built from TRBV5-8 and TRBJ1-2, with TRBD1 matching over 9 bases. The ends lost 4 bases at V and 5 bases at J; junction bases unmatched: 12. CDR1 is SGHTS, CDR2 YDEGEE, per germline. This CDR3 contains 16 residues. In nucleotides, the CDR3 is TGTGCCAGCAGCGCAATATTCGGGACAGGGCTATATGGCTACACCTTC. Residues: CASSAIFGTGLYGYTF. The full variable domain, rest sourced from reference TRBV5-8 and TRBJ1-2, is EAGVTQSPTHLIKTRGQQATLRCSPISGHTSVYWYQQALGLGLQFLLWYDEGEERNRGNFPPRFSGRQFPNYSSELNVNALELEDSALYLCASSAIFGTGLYGYTFGSGTRLTVV.

The chain joins TRBV7-2 to TRBJ2-2, with 8 bases that match TRBD2. The CDR3 is 16 amino acids. Germline loops: CDR1 SGHTA, CDR2 FQGNSA. V lost 4 bases and J lost 1; bases outside the gene matches: 5. DNA for the CDR3: TGTGCCAGCAGCTACCCTAGCGGGTTGAACACCGGGGAGCTGTTTTTT. It is translated as CASSYPSGLNTGELFF.

This chain links TRBV28 with TRBJ2-1, with a possible D match to TRBD1 (5 bases). This CDR3 is 15 amino acids long. The V end was cut by 3 bases, the J end by 10 bases, with 19 bases between. Germline lookup yields CDR1 MDHEN and CDR2 SYDVKM. CDR3: CASSFLMRWGGEQFF. For the CDR3, the DNA is TGTGCCAGCAGTTTCTTAATGAGGTGGGGCGGCGAGCAGTTCTTC.

The chain has TRBV5-1 and TRBJ2-1; no clear D. CDR1 is SGHRS, CDR2 YFSETQ, per germline. The CDR3 spans 12 residues. V dropped 4 bases and J dropped 6 bases, with 8 bases sitting between them. The CDR3 region is CASSPPSNEQFF. CDR3 nucleotides: TGCGCCAGCAGCCCACCTAGCAATGAGCAGTTCTTC.

The chain's CDR3 is CASSYTGKQETQYF. The DNA for the CDR3 is TGCGCCAGCAGCTATACAGGGAAACAAGAGACCCAGTACTTC. The chain is built from TRBV5-1 and TRBJ2-5, with D possibly TRBD1 on 6 matching bases. This CDR3 is 14 amino acids long. Looked up from germline, CDR1 is SGHRS and CDR2 is YFSETQ. Between the trimmed V and J ends, which lost 3 bases and 2 bases, there was a span of 11 bases.

V is TRBV5-4 and J is TRBJ2-6; D is unresolved. The V gene's germline CDR1 is SGHNT and CDR2 YYREEE (reference sequence). The CDR3 length is 16 residues. V lost 0 bases and J 0 bases, leaving 7 bases between the germline ends. CDR3 sequence reads: CASSLALSSGANVLTF. For the CDR3, the DNA is TGTGCCAGCAGCTTGGCCCTCAGCTCTGGGGCCAACGTCCTGACTTTC.

The V gene is TRBV29-1, the J gene TRBJ2-7, with a tentative D call TRBD2 (6 bases). V dropped 4 bases and J dropped 3 bases, with 10 bases sitting between them. Germline V CDR1 and CDR2: SQVTM, ANQGSEA. The CDR3 loop spans 12 amino acids. This chain's CDR3 is CSVVGEVYEQYF. As DNA, the CDR3 is TGCAGCGTTGTGGGGGAGGTCTACGAGCAGTACTTC.

The rearrangement uses TRBV6-4 and TRBJ1-5, with a possible D match to TRBD1 (6 bases). Germline V gene sequence: CDR1 MRHNA, CDR2 SNTAGT. The CDR3 has 14 amino acids. The V end was cut by 6 bases, the J end by 5 bases, with 14 bases between. CDR3 coding DNA: TGTGCCAGCAGCTTACAGGGAGGGGATCAGCCCCAGCATTTT. Translation: CASSLQGGDQPQHF.

V and J are TRBV6-5 and TRBJ1-2, with 8 bases matching TRBD1. The trim removed 0 bases at V and 8 bases at J, leaving 5 bases unmatched. CDR1 MNHEY and CDR2 SVGAGI come from the germline V gene. CDR3 size: 14 residues. For the CDR3, the DNA is TGTGCCAGCAGTTACTCCTCAGGGGGCGGAGGCTACACCTTC. This codes for CASSYSSGGGGYTF.

This clone occurred once. The genes are TRBV5-1 and TRBJ2-1; 11 nucleotides line up with TRBD2. From germline, CDR1 is SGHRS and CDR2 YFSETQ. The J segment lost 7 bases and the V segment lost 4 bases, leaving 7 bases of the junction unmatched. The CDR3 covers 15 residues. CDR3 in DNA: TGCGCCAGCAGCGGGGGACTAGCGGTGGGAAATGAGCAGTTCTTC. This sequence encodes CASSGGLAVGNEQFF.

The V call is TRBV3-1 (or the pseudogene TRBV3-2), the J call TRBJ2-7, with 10 bases identical to TRBD1. The length of the CDR3 is 17 residues. Germline CDR1 and CDR2: LGHDT and YNNKEL (reference sequence). V dropped 4 bases and J dropped 1; count of bases not matched to a gene: 10. The CDR3 DNA reads TGTGCCAGCAGCCTCCTCGGGGGGACAGGGGCGTCCTACGAGCAGTACTTC. Residues: CASSLLGGTGASYEQYF.

The chain recombines TRBV6-5 with TRBJ2-1; D possibly corresponds to TRBD1 (5 bases). The CDR3 runs to 16 residues. V was shortened by 0 bases and J by 2 bases, with 11 bases between the two germline ends. Germline assignment: CDR1 MNHEY and CDR2 SVGAGI. This CDR3 reads CASSYSNRGPYNEQFF. In DNA, the CDR3 is TGTGCCAGCAGTTACTCGAATAGGGGCCCCTACAATGAGCAGTTCTTC.

The V gene is TRBV7-8, the J gene TRBJ2-7; the D gene is possibly TRBD2 (5 bases). Trimming removed 2 bases from V and 0 bases from J, with 11 bases in between. There are 15 residues in the CDR3. CDR1 and CDR2 (germline): SGHVS, FQNEAQ. The CDR3 spells CASSLFDYLSYEQYF. CDR3 DNA: TGTGCCAGCAGCTTATTTGACTACCTCTCCTACGAGCAGTACTTC.

The V gene is TRBV18, the J gene TRBJ1-1; the D is unclear. Germline CDR1 reads KGHSH; CDR2 reads LQKENI. V dropped 3 bases and J dropped 1 base, with 9 bases sitting between them. This CDR3 region has 14 residues. The CDR3 bases are TGTGCCAGCTCACCGGTTACAGAGAACACTGAAGCTTTCTTT. Translating gives CASSPVTENTEAFF.

V and J are TRBV27 and TRBJ1-4, with a possible D match to TRBD1 (6 bases). The CDR3 contains 14 residues. Germline lookup yields CDR1 MNHEY and CDR2 SMNVEV (reference sequence). Trimming stripped 2 bases from V and 8 bases from J, with 12 bases between. DNA for the CDR3: TGTGCCAGCAGTTTAGGGACACCGGGGGAAAAACTGTTTTTT. This sequence encodes CASSLGTPGEKLFF.

Regarding this clone: Only one base separates this from a far larger clonotype, so it likely reflects a read error. The chain employs TRBV28 and TRBJ1-5, with D unclear. Germline CDR1 reads MDHEN; CDR2 reads SYDVKM. This CDR3 spans 14 amino acids. In nucleotides, the CDR3 is TGTGCCTGCAGTTTTGCAGATAGCAATCAGCCCCAGCATTTT. It codes for CACSFADSNQPQHF.

The V gene is TRBV11-2, the J gene TRBJ2-7, with D maybe TRBD1 (6 bases). The germline V gene encodes CDR1 SGHAT and CDR2 FQNNGV. Trimming cost V 6 bases and J 1 base, with 10 bases left between them. This CDR3 has 13 residues. In DNA, the CDR3 is TGTGCCAGCAGACAGGGTTCTTCCTACGAGCAGTACTTC. Encoded protein: CASRQGSSYEQYF.